This T cell receptor (beta chain) was recovered during a study of blood T cell repertoires in COVID-19. Those enrolled, adults aged roughly 18 to 95 years, came from roughly 23 US areas. Cohort 3 recovered donors had two negative PCRs, clearance, or symptom resolution. In the original workflow: From reference gene primer amplification, estimates of nucleated cell counts were derived. TCRdb's table, derived via immunoSEQ multiplex PCR, lists solely in-frame clones and lacks some. D and trimming come from the DNA, and the V and J calls and clone size come from that table. The sample comprises fewer than 450,000 clones, around 90% of which are singletons, and around 1.2% rests with the top ten. Of note for this clone: This may arise from a read error, as a much more abundant clone is one base away. Other DNA sequences in this specimen translate into the identical CDR3.

Trimming shortened V by 0 bases and J by 7 bases, and 4 bases separated the two germline ends. Germline V CDR1 and CDR2: LNHNV, YYDKDF (reference sequence). The CDR3 runs 12 residues. Sequencing was carried out using PBMCs or T cells enriched from blood (not recorded which). The sequence came from a woman between 18 and 29 years old who had recovered from COVID-19. The J gene is TRBJ1-5, the V gene TRBV15; D ambiguous. In DNA, the CDR3 is TGTGCCACCAGCAGAGATCAACAGCCCCAGCATTTT. It yields the protein CATSRDQQPQHF.